This TCR beta chain emerged from a study of blood T cell repertoires in COVID-19. Study-level information: Sources were T cells, B-cell-depleted T cells, or PBMCs; the material itself was cDNA or gDNA.

Trimming removed 1 base at V and 5 bases at J, with 6 bases between. The length of the CDR3 is 13 residues. CDR1 and CDR2 from the germline V gene are MNHEY and SMNVEV (reference sequence). Original processing notes: The assay estimated nucleated cells by amplifying reference gene primers. Sequencing was performed with immunoSEQ multiplex PCR; in TCRdb, only in-frame clones are kept and a portion is missing. V, J and clone size are taken as reported in that table, and D and trimming were inferred from the DNA itself. The table includes 250,000 to 350,000 clones, approximately 86% detected once. This receptor was obtained from a woman aged 50 to 60 who had recovered from COVID-19. The chain is built from TRBV27 and TRBJ2-1; D unresolved. Sequencing input: peripheral blood. The chain's CDR3 is CASSLYFNNEQFF. CDR3 nucleotides: TGTGCCAGCAGTTTATACTTTAACAATGAGCAGTTCTTC.